The T cell receptor (beta chain) under discussion was sequenced for a study of T cells after yellow fever vaccination (dated by TCRdb to the late 2010s). Context from the whole study: Libraries from fractions with low cell numbers were prepared with the SMART-Seq v4 Ultra Low Input RNA kit. Blood was drawn at multiple timepoints before and after primary and secondary immunization, with bulk PBMC replicates and cell subsets isolated. Two healthy male donors, one aged 18 to 29 and one aged 30 to 40 years, were included in the cohort. To follow T-cell clones before and after both primary and booster YFV17D yellow fever vaccination, bulk TCR alpha and beta repertoires underwent longitudinal sequencing.

What the treatment or condition label conveys for this sample: live attenuated yellow fever vaccine strain. Two biological replicates of bulk PBMCs were collected at each blood-draw timepoint. A standard Ficoll-Paque protocol was used to isolate PBMCs from peripheral blood. TriZol was used to extract RNA from bulk PBMCs, CD4 and CD8 fractions, and dextramer-positive and dextramer-negative fractions. As to this clonotype: The target of this receptor is not known. The record has no base qualities; no much larger clone is one base away.

TCR cDNA was synthesized by 5'RACE template switching, which introduced a universal primer site and unique molecular identifiers. cDNA synthesis was primed from both the TCR alpha and TCR beta constant segments. Library amplification involved two PCR steps, and the second step added sample barcodes and sequencing adapters. Libraries were sequenced on Illumina HiSeq 2500 (2x100 bp) or NovaSeq (2x150 bp). In the source study's methods: Demultiplexing of reads and collapsing into UMI consensus sequences were performed with MIGEC, and V(D)J alignment was carried out with MiXCR. Vaccine-responding clonotypes were identified with edgeR using replicate PBMC samples, with FDR below 0.01 and a log2 fold change above 5 up to day 15 being required. CD4 or CD8 identity was assigned to each bulk clonotype according to whether the clonotype was present at higher abundance in the sequenced CD4 repertoire or the sequenced CD8 repertoire. The public reads were run again by TCRdb, first through fastp at Q25 and then through MiXCR, and only productive beta chains were kept. CDR3 protein duplicates are merged, each entry listing the most common genes and DNA. These V and J calls derive from TCRdb rather than the authors' analysis. Present in this sample are about 580,000 distinct CDR3 sequences, roughly a sixth of which were seen just once. Together, the top ten hold 17% of the sample.

The CDR3 has 14 amino acids, counting the end cysteine and phenylalanine. Solely the CDR3 DNA is kept, with 42 bases framed from the first base. From a lookup of the germline V gene (reference sequence), CDR1 and CDR2 are LNHDA and SQIVND. The trim is 8 bases for V and 0 bases for J, with a gap of 13 bases between the germline ends. Broader findings and caveats from the paper: A small fraction of clonotypes showed up in both the CD4 and CD8 compartments, probably as a result of convergent recombination. Because the study included only a couple of donors, the extent to which the findings can be generalized is limited. After the booster, most clones that had expanded after primary vaccination were detected again (around 96% of CD4 and 88% of CD8), suggesting broad maintenance of memory. Because abundant contaminating clonotypes from the bulk population could be contained in FACS-sorted repertoires, computational filtering was required. Compared with the primary T-cell response, the secondary T-cell response was weaker but faster, peaking on day 5 rather than day 15.

The sequence was obtained from a man aged 18-30 years who received the YFV17D yellow fever vaccine. The rearranged segments are TRBV19 and TRBJ2-5; TRBD2 is a possible D gene, resting on 5 matching bases. Material: PBMCs, obtained 4 to 6 days after the first yellow fever vaccination. This receptor has the CDR3 CASPIGVHQETQYF. The DNA sequence is given as TGTGCCAGTCCTATCGGGGTTCACCAAGAGACCCAGTACTTC.